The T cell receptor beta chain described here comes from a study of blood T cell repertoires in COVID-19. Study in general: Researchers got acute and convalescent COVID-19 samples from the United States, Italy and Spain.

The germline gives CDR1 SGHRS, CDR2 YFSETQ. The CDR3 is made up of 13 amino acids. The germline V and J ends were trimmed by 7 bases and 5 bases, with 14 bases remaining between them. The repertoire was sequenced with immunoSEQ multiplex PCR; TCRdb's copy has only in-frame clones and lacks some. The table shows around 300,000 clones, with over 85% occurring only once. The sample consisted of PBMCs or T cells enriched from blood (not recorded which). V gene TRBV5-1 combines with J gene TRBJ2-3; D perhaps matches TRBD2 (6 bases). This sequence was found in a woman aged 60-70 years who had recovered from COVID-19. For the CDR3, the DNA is TGCGCCAGCGGCCAAACGGGGGAAGATACGCAGTATTTT. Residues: CASGQTGEDTQYF.